The subject of this entry is one TCR beta chain. The antigen is not known. This record comes from a study of a mutant IDH1 vaccine in newly diagnosed glioma. Across the study: Standard pretreatment was either radiotherapy, temozolomide, or, for most, radiochemotherapy with temozolomide.

Time point: week 23, last vaccination. All doses held 300 ug of mutant IDH1 20-mer peptide, with topical imiquimod. The protocol was immunoSEQ multiplex PCR, while the TCRdb copy is restricted to in-frame clones and leaves out a portion. The data contain tens of thousands of clones, around 86% of them singletons. The TCR originated in a man aged 35-49 years with glioma. Sample: PBMCs, taken from a glioma patient whose treatment included an IDH1 peptide vaccine.

The CDR3 DNA is TGTGCCAGCAGCTTAACCGGAGGGCCCGGGACTGAAGCTTTCTTT. Its translation is CASSLTGGPGTEAFF. This sequence joins TRBV7-3 and TRBJ1-1; no definite D call. Per the germline V gene, CDR1 is SGHTA and CDR2 is FQGTGA. V lost 0 bases to trimming and J lost 5 bases, with 13 bases between them. The CDR3 sequence is 15 residues long.